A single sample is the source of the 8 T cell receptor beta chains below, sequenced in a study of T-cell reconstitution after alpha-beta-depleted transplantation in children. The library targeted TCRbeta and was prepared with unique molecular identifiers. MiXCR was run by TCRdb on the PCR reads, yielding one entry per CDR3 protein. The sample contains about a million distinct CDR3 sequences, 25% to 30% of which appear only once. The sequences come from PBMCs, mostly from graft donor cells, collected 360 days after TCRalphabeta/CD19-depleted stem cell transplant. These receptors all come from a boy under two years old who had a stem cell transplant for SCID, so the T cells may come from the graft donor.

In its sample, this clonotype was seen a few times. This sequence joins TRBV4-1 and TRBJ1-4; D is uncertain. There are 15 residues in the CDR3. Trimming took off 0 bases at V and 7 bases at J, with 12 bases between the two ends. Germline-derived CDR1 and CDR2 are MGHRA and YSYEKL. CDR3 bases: TGCGCCAGCAGCCAAGAAAGCCGGTCGGGTGAAAAACTGTTTTTT. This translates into CASSQESRSGEKLFF.

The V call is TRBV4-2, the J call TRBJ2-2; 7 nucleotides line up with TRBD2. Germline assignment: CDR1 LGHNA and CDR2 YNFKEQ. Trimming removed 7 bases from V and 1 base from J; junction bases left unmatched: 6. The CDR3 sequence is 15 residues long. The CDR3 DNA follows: TGTGCCAGCATCTCTAGCGGTGGGAACACCGGGGAGCTGTTTTTT. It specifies CASISSGGNTGELFF.

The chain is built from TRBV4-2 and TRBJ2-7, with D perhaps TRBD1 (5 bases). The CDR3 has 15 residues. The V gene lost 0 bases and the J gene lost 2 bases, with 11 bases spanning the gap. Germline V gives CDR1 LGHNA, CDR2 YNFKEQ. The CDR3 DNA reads TGTGCCAGCAGCCAAGACAGGGTGAAGCCCTACGAGCAGTACTTC. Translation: CASSQDRVKPYEQYF.

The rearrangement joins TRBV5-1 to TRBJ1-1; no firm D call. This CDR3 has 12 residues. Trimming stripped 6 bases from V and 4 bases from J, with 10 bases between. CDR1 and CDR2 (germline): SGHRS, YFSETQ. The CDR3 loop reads CASTSGGTEAFF. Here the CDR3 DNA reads TGCGCCAGCACCTCGGGTGGCACTGAAGCTTTCTTT.

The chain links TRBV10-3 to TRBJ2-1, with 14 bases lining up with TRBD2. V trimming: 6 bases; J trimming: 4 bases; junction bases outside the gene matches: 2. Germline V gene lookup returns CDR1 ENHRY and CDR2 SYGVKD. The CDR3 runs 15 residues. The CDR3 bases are TGTGCCATCAGGACTAGCGGGGGGGAGTACAATGAGCAGTTCTTC. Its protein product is CAIRTSGGEYNEQFF.

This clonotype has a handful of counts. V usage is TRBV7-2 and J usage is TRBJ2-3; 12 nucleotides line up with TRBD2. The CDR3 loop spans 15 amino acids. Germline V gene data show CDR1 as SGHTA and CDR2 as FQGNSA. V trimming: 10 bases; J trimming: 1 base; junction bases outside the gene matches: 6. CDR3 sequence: CATTSGGSRTDTQYF. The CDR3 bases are TGTGCCACCACTAGCGGGGGGTCCCGCACAGATACGCAGTATTTT. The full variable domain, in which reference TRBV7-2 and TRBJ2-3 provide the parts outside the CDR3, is GAGVSQSPSNKVTEKGKDVELRCDPISGHTALYWYRQSLGQGLEFLIYFQGNSAPDKSGLPSDRFSAERTGGSVSTLTIQRTQQEDSAVYLCATTSGGSRTDTQYFGPGTRLTVL.

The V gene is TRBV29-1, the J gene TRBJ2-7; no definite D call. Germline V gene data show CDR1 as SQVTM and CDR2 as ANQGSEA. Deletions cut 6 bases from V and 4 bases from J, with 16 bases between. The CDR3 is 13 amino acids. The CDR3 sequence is CSVADGRGYEQYF. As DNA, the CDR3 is TGCAGCGTGGCCGATGGGCGAGGATACGAGCAGTACTTC.

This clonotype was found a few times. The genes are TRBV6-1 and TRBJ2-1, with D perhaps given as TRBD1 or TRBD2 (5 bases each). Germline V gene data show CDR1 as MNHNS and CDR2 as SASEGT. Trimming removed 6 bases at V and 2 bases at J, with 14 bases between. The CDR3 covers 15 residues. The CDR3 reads CASRGERTPYNEQFF. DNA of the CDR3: TGTGCCAGCAGAGGCGAGCGGACACCCTACAATGAGCAGTTCTTC.